This TCR beta chain comes out of a study of T cells after posttransplantation cyclophosphamide. The CDR3 totals 14 residues. The V end was cut by 10 bases, the J end by 0 bases, with 13 bases between. From germline, CDR1 is LNHDA and CDR2 SQIVND (reference sequence). Only in-frame clones appear in the TCRdb table, and some are missing; sequencing was by immunoSEQ multiplex PCR. The sample carries fewer than 35,000 clones, around 90% recorded once. Regarding the study as a whole: Later post-transplant blood repertoires were often dominated by donor CD8+ memory clones.

Cells defined as naive were viable CD3+CD4+ or CD3+CD8+ and CCR7+CD45RA+CD45RO-CD95-CD27+CD28+. Turning to this clone: What it binds is not known.

The chain is built from TRBV19 and TRBJ1-5; D not certain. Sequencing used naive CD4+ T cells sorted from blood. This TCR derives from a man aged 30 to 39 in good health and a related stem cell transplant donor. The chain's CDR3 is CATTGLYSNQPQHF. CDR3 nucleotides: TGTGCCACTACTGGACTGTATAGCAATCAGCCCCAGCATTTT. The variable domain in full, completed from reference TRBV19 and TRBJ1-5, reads DGGITQSPKYLFRKEGQNVTLSCEQNLNHDAMYWYRQDPGQGLRLIYYSQIVNDFQKGDIAEGYSVSREKKESFPLTVTSAQKNPTAFYLCATTGLYSNQPQHFGDGTRLSIL.